Described below is a single TCR beta chain sequence and its context. This clonotype occurred a few times. No cognate antigen has been identified for it. The sample holds no much larger clone one base away, and base qualities are not on file. Library construction relied on RT-PCR. Sequencing used an Illumina HiSeq 2500. Through fastp at Q25 and MiXCR, TCRdb rebuilt clones from the public reads, retaining in-frame beta chains. Each CDR3 protein gets just one entry, which takes the most common genes and DNA from the rows behind it. This sample has around 520,000 distinct CDR3 sequences in its table, and about 25% of those were observed once. Jointly, the top ten make up approximately 2% of the sample. This entry comes from a study of response to subunit inactivated influenza vaccine (dated by TCRdb to the late 2010s). With regard to the full study: Deep quantitative T cell receptor repertoire profiling was used in the study to track responses to a trivalent subunit inactivated influenza vaccine. Study-level results and caveats: It was suggested by the authors that each seasonal influenza vaccination may recruit only a limited number of new T cells.

CDR1 and CDR2 are drawn from the germline V gene: MNHEY, SVGAGI. Deletion took 11 bases off V and 6 bases off J, with a span of 11 bases between the germline ends. Measured from the cysteine to the phenylalanine, the CDR3 is 11 residues long. The sequence is cut down to CDR3 DNA, 33 bases in frame from base 1. The source of this sequence is a man in his fifties or sixties who received an inactivated influenza vaccine. Donor details come from another sample of the same person, matched by shared clones. In this chain, TRBV6-5 is recombined with TRBJ2-1, with a tentative D gene TRBD1 over 5 matching bases. Sequencing was performed on CD4+ T cells sorted from PBMCs, taken 4 to 6 days after vaccination. CDR3 loop: CAAQGLNEQFF. At the DNA level, the sequence is TGTGCCGCGCAGGGTCTCAATGAGCAGTTCTTC.